The present entry profiles one T cell receptor beta chain with its context. These data are taken from a study of ipilimumab plus nivolumab after autologous stem cell transplantation. TCRdb's copy holds only in-frame clones and misses some; the assay was immunoSEQ multiplex PCR. The sample shows some 19,000 clones, 81% of them seen only once. V shed 8 bases, J shed 4 bases, and the junction held 9 bases outside the gene matches. The CDR3 runs to 16 residues. Germline V gene lookup returns CDR1 SEHNR and CDR2 FQNEAQ (reference sequence). Through week 26, nivolumab 3 mg/kg IV was given weeks 1, 4, 7, 10, then biweekly.

The sequencing used PBMCs, collected in a trial of ipilimumab plus nivolumab as post-transplant consolidation. The sequence came from a male donor with diffuse large B-cell lymphoma. This chain uses TRBV7-9 with TRBJ2-3; the match to TRBD2 covers 13 bases. The CDR3 reads CASGPPGLAGPDTQYF. The CDR3 region has the DNA TGTGCCAGCGGACCCCCGGGACTAGCGGGGCCAGATACGCAGTATTTT.